This T cell receptor (beta chain) is from a study of response to subunit inactivated influenza vaccine. TCRdb re-analysed the RT-PCR reads in MiXCR, keeping a single row per CDR3 protein. The sample includes 500,000 to 600,000 distinct CDR3 sequences, around 8% of them seen just once. Broader study findings: It was the authors' suggestion that each seasonal influenza vaccination recruits few new T cells.

The V end lost 0 bases, the J end lost 4 bases, and 15 bases lay between the germline ends. CDR1 and CDR2 (germline): MNHEY, SVGEGT. CDR3 length equals 16 residues. A remark on this clonotype: Its antigen is undetermined.

The chain recombines TRBV6-2 or TRBV6-3 with TRBJ1-2; TRBD1 might be the D (5 bases). The material was PBMCs from blood, obtained around 2 years after vaccination. The origin of this receptor is a man between 50 and 70 years old who received an inactivated influenza vaccine. CDR3 bases: TGTGCCAGCAGTTACTCGTGGGGCGGAAACCCCTATGGCTACACCTTC. It is translated as CASSYSWGGNPYGYTF.